These 18 T cell receptor beta chains originate from one sample sequenced in a study of blood T cell repertoires in COVID-19. TCRdb keeps only in-frame clones here, not all; method: immunoSEQ multiplex PCR. The table has over 150,000 clones, roughly 90% seen once; the top ten hold 18%. The sequenced material came from peripheral blood. Receptors were obtained from a man aged 45 to 65 with COVID-19, enrolled during active disease.

The V and J genes are TRBV3-1 (or the pseudogene TRBV3-2) and TRBJ1-3, with D maybe TRBD1 (5 bases). Germline loops: CDR1 LGHDT, CDR2 YNNKEL (reference sequence). V lost 3 bases and J 4 bases, leaving 19 bases between the germline ends. The CDR3 spans 17 residues. CDR3 residues: CASSHKVQGRRGNTIYF. CDR3 nucleotides: TGTGCCAGCAGCCATAAGGTGCAGGGCCGTCGCGGAAACACCATATATTTT.

This clone has just one count. The chain carries TRBV3-1 (or the pseudogene TRBV3-2) and TRBJ1-1, with 8 bases identical to TRBD1. With 4 bases clipped from V and 7 bases from J, the junction kept 5 bases outside the gene matches. This CDR3 is built from 13 residues. Germline V lookup: CDR1 LGHDT, CDR2 YNNKEL (reference sequence). CDR3 protein: CASSRGQDDEAFF. The CDR3, as DNA: TGTGCCAGCAGCCGGGGACAGGACGATGAAGCTTTCTTT.

V and J are TRBV7-8 and TRBJ2-3; D may be TRBD2 (7 bases). V lost 1 base and J lost 1, with 12 bases in between. Germline CDR1 reads SGHVS; CDR2 reads FQNEAQ. The CDR3 is 16 residues long. CDR3 coding DNA: TGTGCCAGCAGCTTAGTGGGGGGGCCCCGCACAGATACGCAGTATTTT. Amino acid sequence: CASSLVGGPRTDTQYF.

The V and J genes are TRBV13 and TRBJ2-7; 10 bases map to TRBD1. Looked up from germline, CDR1 is PRHDT and CDR2 is FYEKMQ (reference sequence). With V trimmed by 5 bases and J by 4 bases, 11 bases remained unmatched. This CDR3 has 16 residues. The CDR3 region is CASSLGQGPSFYEQYF. CDR3 nucleotide sequence: TGTGCCAGCAGCCTGGGACAGGGGCCCTCCTTTTACGAGCAGTACTTC.

The chain has TRBV2 and TRBJ2-1; 13 bases align to TRBD2. Losses at the gene ends were 7 bases for V and 4 bases for J; bases not matched to a gene: 4. Germline CDR1 is SNHLY and CDR2 is FYNNEI. This CDR3 has 15 amino acids. The CDR3 DNA follows: TGTGCCAGCAACCCACTAGCGGGGGGGTACAATGAGCAGTTCTTC. Amino acid sequence: CASNPLAGGYNEQFF.

This chain connects TRBV24-1 to TRBJ1-2, with 9 bases matching TRBD1. The CDR3 covers 15 residues. Germline loops: CDR1 KGHDR, CDR2 SFDVKD. V was pared by 3 bases and J by 8 bases, with 9 bases of the junction left unmatched. The CDR3 is CATSDVQGAVGGYTF. The DNA for the CDR3 is TGTGCCACCAGTGATGTACAGGGGGCAGTGGGCGGCTACACCTTC.

This rearrangement joins TRBV7-6 to TRBJ1-3; the match to TRBD1 covers 8 bases. Trimming took 7 bases from V and 2 from J; bases not matched to a gene: 10. The CDR3 has 16 residues. Germline V gene lookup returns CDR1 SGHVS and CDR2 FNYEAQ. In nucleotides, the CDR3 is TGTGCCAGCACCCCCACAGGGGGTATGGCTGGAAACACCATATATTTT. Its protein product is CASTPTGGMAGNTIYF.

The chain combines TRBV19 with TRBJ2-1; 8 bases align to TRBD2. Germline CDR1 and CDR2: LNHDA and SQIVND (reference sequence). The CDR3 is made up of 15 amino acids. Trimming cost V 5 bases and J 8 bases; bases outside gene matches: 11. The CDR3: CASSRTSGSFDEQFF. CDR3 DNA sequence: TGTGCCAGTAGTCGCACCAGCGGGAGCTTCGATGAGCAGTTCTTC.

V gene TRBV11-2 combines with J gene TRBJ2-3, with D perhaps matching TRBD2 (5 bases). Trimming cost V 6 bases and J 7 bases, with 14 bases left between them. Germline lookup yields CDR1 SGHAT and CDR2 FQNNGV. This CDR3 comprises 13 residues. This chain's CDR3 is CASSNRRGYTQYF. The CDR3 DNA reads TGTGCCAGCAGTAACCGTCGGGGTTATACGCAGTATTTT.

CDR3 coding DNA: TGTGCCAGCAGTTGGGACAGGGCAAGTCAGCCCCAGCATTTT. Translation: CASSWDRASQPQHF. The chain uses TRBV2 and TRBJ1-5; 9 nucleotides agree with TRBD1. The CDR3 is 14 amino acids. Germline V gives CDR1 SNHLY, CDR2 FYNNEI. Germline trimming cut 5 bases from V and 6 bases from J; bases unmatched to any gene: 5.

The genes are TRBV10-3 and TRBJ2-2, with 9 bases that match TRBD1. After removal of 2 bases from V and 5 bases from J, the junction contained 9 bases not matched to a gene. There are 17 residues in the CDR3. Germline V CDR1 and CDR2: ENHRY, SYGVKD. The CDR3 nucleotides read TGTGCCATCAGTGAGACCTTACAGGGGGCGCAGACCGGGGAGCTGTTTTTT. This encodes CAISETLQGAQTGELFF.

This chain uses TRBV28 with TRBJ2-1; 9 positions agree with TRBD1. V lost 6 bases and J lost 8; bases outside the gene matches: 11. There are 15 residues in the CDR3. Germline CDR1 and CDR2: MDHEN and SYDVKM. The CDR3 nucleotides are TGTGCCAGCAGGACCGGGACAGGGATTTACCATGAGCAGTTCTTC. Its translation: CASRTGTGIYHEQFF.

CDR3: CASSAGSQSQPQHF. In DNA form, the CDR3 reads TGTGCCAGCAGTGCCGGGTCACAAAGCCAGCCCCAGCATTTT. V usage is TRBV2 and J usage is TRBJ1-5; D call uncertain. The CDR3 extends over 14 amino acids. The germline CDR1 and CDR2 sequences are SNHLY and FYNNEI. Trimming shortened V by 4 bases and J by 7 bases, and 14 bases separated the two germline ends.

The CDR3 is CASTPGLAIGGEQFF. The CDR3 DNA is TGTGCCAGCACCCCGGGACTAGCCATCGGTGGTGAGCAGTTCTTC. V gene TRBV27 combines with J gene TRBJ2-1, with TRBD2 matching 9 bases. The CDR3 is made up of 15 amino acids. V shed 7 bases and J 9 bases; nucleotides not matched to a gene: 13. Looked up from germline, CDR1 is MNHEY and CDR2 is SMNVEV (reference sequence).

V is TRBV10-1 and J is TRBJ2-3; D may be TRBD2 (6 bases). The CDR3 is made up of 17 amino acids. The germline gives CDR1 WNHNN, CDR2 SYGVQD (reference sequence). Trimming took off 6 bases at V and 3 bases at J, with 22 bases between the two ends. CDR3 sequence: CASRENFRLGGTDTQYF. The CDR3 DNA sequence: TGCGCCAGCAGGGAGAACTTCCGCCTTGGGGGGACAGATACGCAGTATTTT.

In its sample, this clone was seen once. The rearrangement links TRBV28 to TRBJ1-2; D remains unclear. The CDR3 contains 11 residues. The germline V gene has CDR1 MDHEN and CDR2 SYDVKM. With 8 bases removed from V and 6 bases from J, the gap between germline ends came to 10 bases. The CDR3 DNA reads TGTGCCAGCGGCCCCTTCAATGGCTACACCTTC. This sequence encodes CASGPFNGYTF.

This chain links TRBV7-3 with TRBJ2-5; 7 bases map to TRBD2. The CDR3 has 15 amino acids. V lost 1 base to trimming and J lost 4 bases; unmatched junction nucleotides: 6. The germline V gene has CDR1 SGHTA and CDR2 FQGTGA. In DNA form, the CDR3 reads TGTGCCAGCAGCTTAATCAGACTAGCTCCAGAGACCCAGTACTTC. Translating it yields CASSLIRLAPETQYF. The full variable domain, in which reference TRBV7-3 and TRBJ2-5 provide the parts outside the CDR3, is GAGVSQTPSNKVTEKGKYVELRCDPISGHTALYWYRQSLGQGPEFLIYFQGTGAADDSGLPNDRFFAVRPEGSVSTLKIQRTERGDSAVYLCASSLIRLAPETQYFGPGTRLLVL.

The V and J genes are TRBV19 and TRBJ1-2, with 10 bases aligning to TRBD1. Losses at the gene ends were 5 bases for V and 4 bases for J; bases not matched to a gene: 13. The CDR3 loop spans 17 amino acids. The germline gives CDR1 LNHDA, CDR2 SQIVND (reference sequence). The CDR3: CASSERRQGAQGYGYTF. DNA of the CDR3: TGTGCCAGTAGTGAGCGGAGACAGGGGGCGCAAGGCTATGGCTACACCTTC.